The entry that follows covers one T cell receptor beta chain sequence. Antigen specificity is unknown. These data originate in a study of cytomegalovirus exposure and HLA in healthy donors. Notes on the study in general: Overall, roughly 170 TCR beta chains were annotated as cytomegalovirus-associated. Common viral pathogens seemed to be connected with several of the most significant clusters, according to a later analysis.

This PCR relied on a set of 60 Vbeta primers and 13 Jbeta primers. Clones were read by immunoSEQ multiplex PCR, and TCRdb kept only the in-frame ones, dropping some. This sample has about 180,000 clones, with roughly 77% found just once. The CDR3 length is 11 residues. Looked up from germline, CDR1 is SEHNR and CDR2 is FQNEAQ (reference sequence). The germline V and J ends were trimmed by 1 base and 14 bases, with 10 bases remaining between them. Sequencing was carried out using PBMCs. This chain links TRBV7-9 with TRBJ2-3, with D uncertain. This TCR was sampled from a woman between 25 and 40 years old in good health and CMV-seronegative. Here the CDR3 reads CASSLGKEPYF. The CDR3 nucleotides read TGTGCCAGCAGCTTAGGCAAGGAGCCGTATTTT.